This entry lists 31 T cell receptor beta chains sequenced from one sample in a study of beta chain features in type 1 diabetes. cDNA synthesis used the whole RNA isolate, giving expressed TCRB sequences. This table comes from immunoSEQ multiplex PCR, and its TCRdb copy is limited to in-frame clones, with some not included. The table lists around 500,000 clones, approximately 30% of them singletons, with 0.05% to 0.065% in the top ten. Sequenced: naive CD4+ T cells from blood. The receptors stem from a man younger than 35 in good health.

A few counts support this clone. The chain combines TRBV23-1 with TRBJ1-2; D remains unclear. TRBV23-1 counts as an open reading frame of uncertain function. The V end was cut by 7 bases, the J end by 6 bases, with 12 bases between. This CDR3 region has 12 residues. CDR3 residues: CASTCGCHGYTF. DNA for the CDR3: TGCGCCAGCACCTGCGGATGCCATGGCTACACCTTC.

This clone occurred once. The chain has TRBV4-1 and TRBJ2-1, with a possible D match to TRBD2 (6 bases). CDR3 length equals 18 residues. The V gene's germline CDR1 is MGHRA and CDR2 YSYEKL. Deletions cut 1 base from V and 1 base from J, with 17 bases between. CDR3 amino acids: CASSQVPIAVVSYNEQFF. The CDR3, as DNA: TGCGCCAGCAGCCAAGTTCCTATAGCGGTTGTTTCCTACAATGAGCAGTTCTTC.

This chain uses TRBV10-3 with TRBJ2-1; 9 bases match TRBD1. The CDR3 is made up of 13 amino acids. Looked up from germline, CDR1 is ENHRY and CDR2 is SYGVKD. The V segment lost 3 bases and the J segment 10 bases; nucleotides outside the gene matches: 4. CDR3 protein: CAISESTGGEQFF. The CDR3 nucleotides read TGTGCCATCAGTGAATCGACAGGGGGAGAGCAGTTCTTC.

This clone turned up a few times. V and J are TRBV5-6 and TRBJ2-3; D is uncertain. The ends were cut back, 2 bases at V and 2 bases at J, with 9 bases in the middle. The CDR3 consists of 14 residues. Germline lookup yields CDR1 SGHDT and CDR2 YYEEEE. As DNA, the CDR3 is TGTGCCAGCAGCTTAGATCTACTCACAGATACGCAGTATTTT. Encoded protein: CASSLDLLTDTQYF.

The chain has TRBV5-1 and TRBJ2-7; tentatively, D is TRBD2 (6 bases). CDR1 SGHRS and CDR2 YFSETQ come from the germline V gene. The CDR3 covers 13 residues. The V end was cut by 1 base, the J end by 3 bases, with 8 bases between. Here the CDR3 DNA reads TGCGCCAGCAGCTTGCTGACTAGCTACGAGCAGTACTTC. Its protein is CASSLLTSYEQYF.

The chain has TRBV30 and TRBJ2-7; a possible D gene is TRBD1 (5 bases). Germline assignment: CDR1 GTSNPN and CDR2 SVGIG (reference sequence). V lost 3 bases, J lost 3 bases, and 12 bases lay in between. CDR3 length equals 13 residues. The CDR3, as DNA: TGTGCCTGGAGCCCGCAGCAGGGCTACGAGCAGTACTTC. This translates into CAWSPQQGYEQYF.

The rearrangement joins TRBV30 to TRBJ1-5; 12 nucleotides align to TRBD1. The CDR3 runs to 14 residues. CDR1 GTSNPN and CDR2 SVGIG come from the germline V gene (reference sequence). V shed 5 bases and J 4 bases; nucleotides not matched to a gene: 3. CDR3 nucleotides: TGTGCCTGGGGGACAGGGGGCGGGAATCAGCCCCAGCATTTT. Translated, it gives CAWGTGGGNQPQHF.

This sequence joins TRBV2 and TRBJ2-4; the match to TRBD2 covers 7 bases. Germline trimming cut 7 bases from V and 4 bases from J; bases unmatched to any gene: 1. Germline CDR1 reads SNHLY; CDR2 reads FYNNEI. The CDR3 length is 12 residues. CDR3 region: CASTGRKNIQYF. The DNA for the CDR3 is TGTGCCAGCACCGGGAGGAAAAACATTCAGTACTTC.

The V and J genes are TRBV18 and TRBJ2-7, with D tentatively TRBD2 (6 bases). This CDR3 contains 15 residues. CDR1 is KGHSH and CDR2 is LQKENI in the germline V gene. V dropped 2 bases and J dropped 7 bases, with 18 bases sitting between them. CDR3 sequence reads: CASSPIPSDLGEQYF. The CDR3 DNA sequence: TGTGCCAGCTCACCAATCCCTAGCGACCTAGGGGAGCAGTACTTC.

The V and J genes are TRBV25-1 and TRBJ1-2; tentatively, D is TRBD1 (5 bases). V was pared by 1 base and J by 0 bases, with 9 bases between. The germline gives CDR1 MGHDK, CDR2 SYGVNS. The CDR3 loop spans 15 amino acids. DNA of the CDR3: TGTGCCAGCAGTGAATTAGGACAAGCTAACTATGGCTACACCTTC. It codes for CASSELGQANYGYTF.

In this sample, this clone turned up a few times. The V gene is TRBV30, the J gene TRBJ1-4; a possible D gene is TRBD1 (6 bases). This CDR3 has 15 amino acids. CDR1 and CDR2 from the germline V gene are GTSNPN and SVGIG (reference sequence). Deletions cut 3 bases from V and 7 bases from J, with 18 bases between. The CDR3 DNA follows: TGTGCCTGGAGCCAACGAAGGGACACCCGTGAAAAACTGTTTTTT. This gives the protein CAWSQRRDTREKLFF.

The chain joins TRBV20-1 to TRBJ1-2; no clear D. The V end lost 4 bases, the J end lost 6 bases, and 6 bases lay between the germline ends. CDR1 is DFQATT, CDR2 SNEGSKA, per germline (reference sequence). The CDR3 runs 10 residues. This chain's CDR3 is CSATVDGYTF. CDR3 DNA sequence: TGCAGTGCTACAGTGGATGGCTACACCTTC.

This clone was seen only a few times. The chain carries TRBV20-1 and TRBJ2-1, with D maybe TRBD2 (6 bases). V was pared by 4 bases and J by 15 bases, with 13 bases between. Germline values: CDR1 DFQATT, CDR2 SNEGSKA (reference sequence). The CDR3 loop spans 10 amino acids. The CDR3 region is CSANRGIGFF. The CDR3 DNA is TGCAGTGCTAATCGCGGGATTGGGTTCTTC.

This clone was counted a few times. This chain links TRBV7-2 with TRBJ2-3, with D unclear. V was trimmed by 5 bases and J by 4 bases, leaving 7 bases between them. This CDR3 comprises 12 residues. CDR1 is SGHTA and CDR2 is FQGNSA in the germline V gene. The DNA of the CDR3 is TGTGCCAGCAGCACATATGCAGATACGCAGTATTTT. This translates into CASSTYADTQYF. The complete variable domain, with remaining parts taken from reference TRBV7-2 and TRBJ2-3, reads GAGVSQSPSNKVTEKGKDVELRCDPISGHTALYWYRQSLGQGLEFLIYFQGNSAPDKSGLPSDRFSAERTGGSVSTLTIQRTQQEDSAVYLCASSTYADTQYFGPGTRLTVL.

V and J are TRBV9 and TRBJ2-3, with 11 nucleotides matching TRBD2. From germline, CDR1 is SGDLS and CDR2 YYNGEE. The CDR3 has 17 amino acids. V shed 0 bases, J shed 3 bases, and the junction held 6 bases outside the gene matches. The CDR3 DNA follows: TGTGCCAGCAGCGTAGCGAGGGGACTAGCGGAGACAGATACGCAGTATTTT. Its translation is CASSVARGLAETDTQYF.

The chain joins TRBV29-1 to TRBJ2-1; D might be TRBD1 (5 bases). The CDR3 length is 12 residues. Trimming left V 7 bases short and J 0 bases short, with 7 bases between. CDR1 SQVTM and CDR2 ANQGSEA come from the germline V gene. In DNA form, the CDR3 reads TGCAGCGGACAGAGCTCCTACAATGAGCAGTTCTTC. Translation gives CSGQSSYNEQFF.

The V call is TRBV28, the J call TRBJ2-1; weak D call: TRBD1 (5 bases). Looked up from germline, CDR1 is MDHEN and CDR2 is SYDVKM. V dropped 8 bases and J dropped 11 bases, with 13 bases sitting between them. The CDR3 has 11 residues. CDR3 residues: CASWGSAKQFF. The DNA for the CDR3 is TGTGCCAGCTGGGGCAGCGCGAAGCAGTTCTTC.

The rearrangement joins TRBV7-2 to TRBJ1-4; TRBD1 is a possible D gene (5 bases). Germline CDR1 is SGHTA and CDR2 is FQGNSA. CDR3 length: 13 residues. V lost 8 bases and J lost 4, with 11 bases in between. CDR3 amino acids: CASGAGNNEKLFF. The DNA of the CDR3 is TGTGCCAGCGGGGCCGGGAATAATGAAAAACTGTTTTTT.

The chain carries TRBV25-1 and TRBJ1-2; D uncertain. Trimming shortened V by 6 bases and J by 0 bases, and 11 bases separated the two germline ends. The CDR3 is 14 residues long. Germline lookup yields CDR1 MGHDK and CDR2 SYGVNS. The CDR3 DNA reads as TGTGCCAGCAGCAAGGGCAAGGCTAACTATGGCTACACCTTC. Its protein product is CASSKGKANYGYTF.

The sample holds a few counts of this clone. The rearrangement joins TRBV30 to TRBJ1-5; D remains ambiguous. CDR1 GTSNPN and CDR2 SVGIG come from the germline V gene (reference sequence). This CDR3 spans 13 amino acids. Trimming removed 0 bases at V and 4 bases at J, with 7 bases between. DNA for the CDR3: TGTGCCTGGAGTGTGTCTCAGAATCAGCCCCAGCATTTT. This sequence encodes CAWSVSQNQPQHF.

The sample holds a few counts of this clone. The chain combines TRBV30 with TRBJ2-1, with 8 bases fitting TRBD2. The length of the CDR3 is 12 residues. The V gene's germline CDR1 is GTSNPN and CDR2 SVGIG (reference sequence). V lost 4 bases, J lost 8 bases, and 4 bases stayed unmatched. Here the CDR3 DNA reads TGTGCCTGGATAGGCGGGAGGTATGAGCAGTTCTTC. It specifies CAWIGGRYEQFF.

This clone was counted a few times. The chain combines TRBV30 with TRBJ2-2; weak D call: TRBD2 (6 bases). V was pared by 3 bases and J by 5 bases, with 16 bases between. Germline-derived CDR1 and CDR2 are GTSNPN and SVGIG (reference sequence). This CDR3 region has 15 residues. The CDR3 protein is CAWRSGRGLTGELFF. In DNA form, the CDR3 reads TGTGCCTGGAGGTCCGGTCGGGGGTTAACCGGGGAGCTGTTTTTT.

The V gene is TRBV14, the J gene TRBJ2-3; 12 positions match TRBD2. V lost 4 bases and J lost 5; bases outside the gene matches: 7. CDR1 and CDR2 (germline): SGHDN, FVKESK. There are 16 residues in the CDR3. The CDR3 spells CASSRGLAGSIDTQYF. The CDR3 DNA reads TGTGCCAGCAGCCGAGGACTAGCGGGATCCATAGATACGCAGTATTTT.

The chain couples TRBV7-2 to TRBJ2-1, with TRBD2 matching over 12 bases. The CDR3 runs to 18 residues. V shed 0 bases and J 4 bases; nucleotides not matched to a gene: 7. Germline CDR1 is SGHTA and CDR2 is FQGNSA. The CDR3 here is CASSLAPTGLAGYNEQFF. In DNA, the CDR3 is TGTGCCAGCAGCTTAGCGCCTACTGGACTAGCGGGATACAATGAGCAGTTCTTC.

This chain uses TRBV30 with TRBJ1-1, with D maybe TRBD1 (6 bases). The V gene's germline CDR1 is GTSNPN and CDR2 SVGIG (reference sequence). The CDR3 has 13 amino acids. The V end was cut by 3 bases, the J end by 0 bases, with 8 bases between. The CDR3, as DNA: TGTGCCTGGAGAGGGGGTGTGAACACTGAAGCTTTCTTT. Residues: CAWRGGVNTEAFF.

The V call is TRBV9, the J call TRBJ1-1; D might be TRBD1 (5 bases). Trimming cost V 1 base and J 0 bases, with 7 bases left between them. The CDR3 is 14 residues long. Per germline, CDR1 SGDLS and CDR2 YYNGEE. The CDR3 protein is CASSVQGVNTEAFF. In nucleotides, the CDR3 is TGTGCCAGCAGCGTACAGGGTGTGAACACTGAAGCTTTCTTT. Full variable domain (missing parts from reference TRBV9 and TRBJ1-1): DSGVTQTPKHLITATGQRVTLRCSPRSGDLSVYWYQQSLDQGLQFLIQYYNGEERAKGNILERFSAQQFPDLHSELNLSSLELGDSALYFCASSVQGVNTEAFFGQGTRLTVV.

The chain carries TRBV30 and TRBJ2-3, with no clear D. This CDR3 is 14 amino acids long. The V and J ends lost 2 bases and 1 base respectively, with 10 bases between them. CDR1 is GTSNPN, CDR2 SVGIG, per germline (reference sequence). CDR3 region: CAWSRRAGTDTQYF. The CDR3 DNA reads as TGTGCCTGGAGTAGACGCGCCGGCACAGATACGCAGTATTTT.

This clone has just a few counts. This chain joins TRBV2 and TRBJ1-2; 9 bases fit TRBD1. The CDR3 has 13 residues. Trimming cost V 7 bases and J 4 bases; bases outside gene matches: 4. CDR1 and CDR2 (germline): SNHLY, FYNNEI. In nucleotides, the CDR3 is TGTGCCAGCATGGACAGGGGCGGCTATGGCTACACCTTC. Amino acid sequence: CASMDRGGYGYTF.

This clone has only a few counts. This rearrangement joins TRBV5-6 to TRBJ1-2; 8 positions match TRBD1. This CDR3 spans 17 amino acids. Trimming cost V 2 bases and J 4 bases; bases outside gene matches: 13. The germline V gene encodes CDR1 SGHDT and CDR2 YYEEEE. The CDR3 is CASSLSTLDRAGYGYTF. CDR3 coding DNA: TGTGCCAGCAGCTTATCAACCCTGGACAGGGCCGGCTATGGCTACACCTTC.

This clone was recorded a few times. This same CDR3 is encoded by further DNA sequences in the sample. CDR3 nucleotide sequence: TGCAGTGCTAGGGCAGATACGCAGTATTTT. As protein: CSARADTQYF. The chain joins TRBV20-1 to TRBJ2-3; D gene ambiguous. V shed 3 bases and J shed 4 bases, with 2 bases lying between them. The CDR3 is 10 residues long. Germline V lookup: CDR1 DFQATT, CDR2 SNEGSKA (reference sequence).

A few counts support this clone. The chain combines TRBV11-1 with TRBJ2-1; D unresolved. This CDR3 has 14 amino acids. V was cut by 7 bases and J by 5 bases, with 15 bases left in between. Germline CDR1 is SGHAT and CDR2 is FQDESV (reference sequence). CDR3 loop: CASTVENGNNEQFF. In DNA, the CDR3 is TGTGCCAGCACGGTAGAGAATGGAAACAATGAGCAGTTCTTC. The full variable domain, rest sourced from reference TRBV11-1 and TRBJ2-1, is EAEVAQSPRYKITEKSQAVAFWCDPISGHATLYWYRQILGQGPELLVQFQDESVVDDSQLPKDRFSAERLKGVDSTLKIQPAELGDSAMYLCASTVENGNNEQFFGPGTRLTVL.